The present TCR beta chain was sequenced within a study of cytomegalovirus exposure and HLA in healthy donors. Study-wide points: CMV serostatus was the only immune exposure information that was available. Analyzed later, most CMV-associated TCR beta chains appeared HLA-restricted. For most subjects, TCR beta sequences were reported to predict HLA-A and HLA-B alleles with accuracy. Most of the TCR beta V segments (in an earlier analysis) were productive either about 90% or about 30% of the time.

With V trimmed by 4 bases and J by 7 bases, 12 bases remained unmatched. The CDR3 covers 15 residues. The germline gives CDR1 MGHRA, CDR2 YSYEKL. Primers: 60 Vbeta forward and 13 Jbeta reverse. Libraries were prepared by immunoSEQ multiplex PCR; TCRdb keeps only in-frame clonotypes and omits some of them. This sample has 100,000 to 120,000 clones, with around 84% found just once. As regards this clone: Its antigen is currently unknown.

The chain couples TRBV4-1 to TRBJ2-7; TRBD2 matches 8 bases. Material for sequencing was PBMCs. The TCR sequence derives from a woman younger than 45 in good health and CMV-seronegative. The CDR3 protein is CASSPPAGGAREQYF. For the CDR3, the DNA is TGCGCCAGCAGCCCTCCGGCGGGGGGCGCACGGGAGCAGTACTTC.